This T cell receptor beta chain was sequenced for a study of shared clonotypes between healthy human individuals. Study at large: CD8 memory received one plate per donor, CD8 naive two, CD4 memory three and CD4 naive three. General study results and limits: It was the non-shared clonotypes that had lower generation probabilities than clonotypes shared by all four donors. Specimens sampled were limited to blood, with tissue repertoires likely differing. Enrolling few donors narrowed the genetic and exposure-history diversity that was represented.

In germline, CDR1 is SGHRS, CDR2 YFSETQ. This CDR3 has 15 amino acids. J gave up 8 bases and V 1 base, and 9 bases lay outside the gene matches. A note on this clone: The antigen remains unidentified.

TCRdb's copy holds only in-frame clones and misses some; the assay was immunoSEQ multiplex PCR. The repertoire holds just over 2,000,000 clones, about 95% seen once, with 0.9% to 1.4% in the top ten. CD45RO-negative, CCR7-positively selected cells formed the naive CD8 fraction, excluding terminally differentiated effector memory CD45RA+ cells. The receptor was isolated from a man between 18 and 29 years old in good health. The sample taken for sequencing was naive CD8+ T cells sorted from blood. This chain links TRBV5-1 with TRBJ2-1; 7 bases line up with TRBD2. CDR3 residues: CASSLSAGDPHEQFF. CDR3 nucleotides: TGCGCCAGCAGCTTGTCGGCGGGAGACCCCCATGAGCAGTTCTTC.